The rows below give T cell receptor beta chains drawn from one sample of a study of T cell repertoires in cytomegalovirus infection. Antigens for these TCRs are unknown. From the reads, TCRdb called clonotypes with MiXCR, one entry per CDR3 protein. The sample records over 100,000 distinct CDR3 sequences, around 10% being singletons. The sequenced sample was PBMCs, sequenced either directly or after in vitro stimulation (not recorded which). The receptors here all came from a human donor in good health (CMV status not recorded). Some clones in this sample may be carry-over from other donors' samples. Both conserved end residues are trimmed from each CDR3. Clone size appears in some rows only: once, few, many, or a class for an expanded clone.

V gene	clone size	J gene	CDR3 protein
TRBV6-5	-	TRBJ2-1	ASSYQRSSYNEQF
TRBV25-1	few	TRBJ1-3	ASSEVNSGNTIY
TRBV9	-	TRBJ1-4	ASSPRWGEKLF
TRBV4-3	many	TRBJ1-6	ASSQDWTVGNSPLH
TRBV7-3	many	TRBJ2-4	ASSPGGGTVAKNIQY
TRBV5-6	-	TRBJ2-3	ASSLVRRTDTQY
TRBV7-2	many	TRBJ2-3	ASSLAHAFRGTDTQY
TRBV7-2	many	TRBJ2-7	ASSLEPGQGVEQY
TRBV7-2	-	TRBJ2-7	ASSLGQGGYEQY
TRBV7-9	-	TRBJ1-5	ASSLGLTGWNQPQH
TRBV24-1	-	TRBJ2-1	ATSDLAEAYNAQF
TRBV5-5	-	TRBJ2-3	ASSLPTGPSTDTQY
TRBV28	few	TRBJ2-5	ASSHHPGLAGETQY
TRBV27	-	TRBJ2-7	ASSFIRGYYEQY
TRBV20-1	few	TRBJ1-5	SASLQDGQPQH
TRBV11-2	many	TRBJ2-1	ASSLDWGQEQF
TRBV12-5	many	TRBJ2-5	ASGLGEQGGETQY
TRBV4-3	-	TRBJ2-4	ASSQGHSGRNIQY
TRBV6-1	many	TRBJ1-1	ASSSDPGTEAF
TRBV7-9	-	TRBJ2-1	ASSLGGRNEQF
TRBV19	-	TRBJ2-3	ASSTRERISTDTQY
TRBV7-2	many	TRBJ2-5	ASSLAGLAHQETQY
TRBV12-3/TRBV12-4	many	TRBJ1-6	ASSLAPNVPGSPLH
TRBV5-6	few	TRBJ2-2	ASSVFGRELTGELF
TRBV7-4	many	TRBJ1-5	ASSSRPRYSNQPQH
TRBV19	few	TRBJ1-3	ASSRGAGSGNTIY